Listed below are T cell receptor beta chains from one sample, sequenced in a study of CD8 T cells in Susac syndrome. Using its own MiXCR run on the immunoSEQ multiplex PCR reads, TCRdb lists one record per CDR3 protein. The sample carries approximately 210,000 distinct CDR3 sequences, approximately 94% recorded once. The sample taken for sequencing was CD4+ T cells from PBMCs. These receptors were collected from a human donor with Susac syndrome. Each CDR3 is given with its conserved first and last residue. D genes are given only for firm matches. Size is omitted from some rows. Given values are once, few, many or a class for expanded clones.

CDR3aa	CDR3nt	v_gene	j_gene	d_gene	abundance
CSARDPLGAVAPLHF	TGCAGTGCTAGAGACCCCCTGGGCGCGGTGGCACCCCTCCACTTT	TRBV20-1	TRBJ1-6	.	.
CASSFSGGADYGYTF	TGTGCCAGCAGTTTTAGTGGGGGGGCTGACTATGGCTACACCTTC	TRBV6-6	TRBJ1-2	.	.
CSASGQGASYEQYF	TGCAGTGCCTCCGGACAGGGGGCCTCCTACGAGCAGTACTTC	TRBV20-1	TRBJ2-7	TRBD1	once
CASGLVSGTNTGELFF	TGTGCTAGTGGGCTAGTATCTGGGACGAACACCGGGGAGCTGTTTTTT	TRBV12-5	TRBJ2-2	.	.
CASSQDPRAAVGYTF	TGCGCCAGCAGCCAAGATCCGAGGGCGGCTGTCGGCTACACCTTC	TRBV4-3	TRBJ1-2	.	.
CATSRKGGSSYEQYF	TGTGCCACCAGCAGGAAGGGGGGTTCCTCCTACGAGCAGTACTTC	TRBV15	TRBJ2-7	.	once
CASRPGAGFNYGYTF	TGTGCCAGCAGACCTGGGGCAGGCTTTAACTATGGCTACACCTTC	TRBV12-3/TRBV12-4	TRBJ1-2	.	.
CASSFGPDQPQHF	TGTGCCAGCAGCTTTGGGCCTGATCAGCCCCAGCATTTT	TRBV7-6	TRBJ1-5	.	.
CASSPWTGKSGYTF	TGTGCCAGCAGTCCTTGGACAGGGAAGTCTGGCTACACCTTC	TRBV6-5	TRBJ1-2	TRBD1	.
CSARVLTGFGNQPQHF	TGCAGTGCTAGAGTTTTGACGGGATTTGGCAATCAGCCCCAGCATTTT	TRBV20-1	TRBJ1-5	.	.
CASSVDASGTAGEKLFF	TGTGCCAGCAGCGTAGATGCCTCCGGCACAGCAGGTGAAAAACTGTTTTTT	TRBV9	TRBJ1-4	.	.
CASTLGGQSHEQFF	TGTGCCAGCACCTTAGGGGGGCAGAGCCATGAGCAGTTCTTC	TRBV9	TRBJ2-1	.	.
CASSYASLAGAINEQFF	TGTGCCAGCAGTTACGCTTCGCTAGCGGGGGCCATCAATGAGCAGTTCTTC	TRBV6-2/TRBV6-3	TRBJ2-1	TRBD2	.
CSARDWPPSRDRSANTGELFF	TGCAGTGCTAGAGATTGGCCCCCGTCCCGGGACAGGTCCGCGAACACCGGGGAGCTGTTTTTT	TRBV20-1	TRBJ2-2	TRBD1	.
CASSPRGAGPSTDTQYF	TGTGCCAGCAGTCCCCGAGGGGCCGGGCCTAGCACAGATACGCAGTATTTT	TRBV6-2/TRBV6-3	TRBJ2-3	.	once
CASSQEPAVNYGYTF	TGTGCCAGCAGCCAAGAGCCGGCCGTTAACTATGGCTACACCTTC	TRBV3-1	TRBJ1-2	.	.
CSVGGLVGPQHF	TGCAGCGTGGGGGGACTGGTCGGGCCCCAGCATTTT	TRBV29-1	TRBJ1-5	.	.
CASSRGTEEETQYF	TGTGCCAGCAGCCGGGGGACAGAAGAAGAGACCCAGTACTTC	TRBV5-4	TRBJ2-5	.	.
CASSTSGTGFNEQYF	TGTGCCAGCAGCACCTCCGGGACAGGGTTCAACGAGCAGTACTTC	TRBV11-3	TRBJ2-7	TRBD1	once
CSVSQVYNEQFF	TGCAGCGTTTCCCAAGTCTACAATGAGCAGTTCTTC	TRBV29-1	TRBJ2-1	.	once
CASSKGQGAGETQYF	TGTGCCAGCAGCAAGGGACAGGGGGCTGGAGAGACCCAGTACTTC	TRBV5-4	TRBJ2-5	TRBD1	.
CASSGQGLDEQFF	TGTGCCAGTAGTGGTCAAGGTCTGGATGAGCAGTTCTTC	TRBV19	TRBJ2-1	.	.
CASRTGKYTEAFF	TGTGCCAGCAGAACAGGGAAGTACACTGAAGCTTTCTTT	TRBV6-2/TRBV6-3	TRBJ1-1	.	.
CASSPPLTGGVSNQPQHF	TGTGCCAGCAGCCCCCCCTTAACAGGGGGCGTGAGCAATCAGCCCCAGCATTTT	TRBV28	TRBJ1-5	TRBD1	.
CASSRIGTEDSPLHF	TGTGCCAGCAGCCGTATCGGGACGGAAGATTCACCCCTCCACTTT	TRBV4-2	TRBJ1-6	.	.
CAWSDRGDQPQHF	TGTGCCTGGTCGGACAGGGGCGATCAGCCCCAGCATTTT	TRBV30	TRBJ1-5	TRBD1	.
CASSLGSRNQPQHF	TGCGCCAGCAGCTTGGGCAGTCGCAATCAGCCCCAGCATTTT	TRBV5-1	TRBJ1-5	.	.
CASSLVGKSSYNEQFF	TGCGCCAGCAGCTTGGTTGGCAAGAGCTCCTACAATGAGCAGTTCTTC	TRBV5-1	TRBJ2-1	.	.
CASSPEGQGHEQYF	TGTGCCAGTAGCCCAGAGGGACAGGGCCACGAGCAGTACTTC	TRBV19	TRBJ2-7	TRBD1	.
CASTGTDNSPLHF	TGTGCCTCCACCGGGACAGATAATTCACCCCTCCACTTT	TRBV10-3	TRBJ1-6	TRBD1	once
CASSSVARNEQFF	TGTGCCAGCAGCTCGGTGGCTAGAAATGAGCAGTTCTTC	TRBV11-3	TRBJ2-1	.	.
CASSEWRENTEAFF	TGTGCCAGCAGTGAATGGCGAGAGAACACTGAAGCTTTCTTT	TRBV25-1	TRBJ1-1	.	.
CASSLGQVVTF	TGTGCCAGCAGTCTTGGACAGGTCGTTACCTTC	TRBV9	TRBJ2-7	TRBD1	.
CASSIVTTPQHF	TGTGCCAGTAGTATCGTGACGACGCCCCAGCATTTT	TRBV19	TRBJ1-5	.	once
CASGLEQYF	TGTGCCAGCGGTCTCGAGCAGTACTTC	TRBV12-3/TRBV12-4	TRBJ2-7	.	.
CASSQDDAGSGVANTGELFF	TGTGCCAGCAGCCAAGATGATGCGGGTAGCGGGGTCGCGAACACCGGGGAGCTGTTTTTT	TRBV4-2	TRBJ2-2	TRBD2	.
CASSPSTSTEAFF	TGCGCCAGCAGTCCCTCTACTTCCACTGAAGCTTTCTTT	TRBV4-3	TRBJ1-1	.	.
CSVDAGSETQYF	TGCAGCGTTGATGCGGGGTCGGAGACCCAGTACTTC	TRBV29-1	TRBJ2-5	.	.
CASSLARTGDTEAFF	TGTGCCAGCAGCTTAGCGCGGACAGGGGACACTGAAGCTTTCTTT	TRBV7-9	TRBJ1-1	TRBD1	.
CASRGTESYNEQFF	TGTGCCAGCAGAGGGACAGAGTCTTACAATGAGCAGTTCTTC	TRBV5-4	TRBJ2-1	TRBD1	.
CAWSKESGFNTGELFF	TGTGCCTGGAGTAAGGAGTCCGGGTTCAACACCGGGGAGCTGTTTTTT	TRBV30	TRBJ2-2	.	.
CAWSVLEGREGYTF	TGTGCCTGGAGTGTTTTGGAGGGAAGAGAAGGCTACACCTTC	TRBV30	TRBJ1-2	.	.
CASRLGTTSSYEQYF	TGTGCCAGCAGGCTGGGGACGACCAGCTCCTACGAGCAGTACTTC	TRBV12-3/TRBV12-4	TRBJ2-7	.	.
CASRSGQVLWADQPQHF	TGTGCCAGCAGATCGGGACAGGTTCTCTGGGCAGATCAGCCCCAGCATTTT	TRBV5-6	TRBJ1-5	TRBD1	once
CSARAGGQPQHF	TGCAGTGCTAGAGCGGGGGGTCAGCCCCAGCATTTT	TRBV20-1	TRBJ1-5	.	.
CASSLTVGGYGYTF	TGTGCCAGCAGCTTAACCGTGGGAGGCTATGGCTACACCTTC	TRBV7-3	TRBJ1-2	.	.
CASSEGSVRQPQHF	TGTGCCAGCAGTGAGGGGTCAGTCCGTCAGCCCCAGCATTTT	TRBV6-2/TRBV6-3	TRBJ1-5	.	.
CSARLAGAETQYF	TGCAGTGCTAGACTAGCGGGGGCAGAGACCCAGTACTTC	TRBV20-1	TRBJ2-5	TRBD2	.
CSASLGLAGGDEQYF	TGCAGTGCTAGTCTCGGACTAGCGGGGGGAGACGAGCAGTACTTC	TRBV20-1	TRBJ2-7	TRBD2	.
CAWTLGGGGEETQYF	TGTGCCTGGACCCTTGGCGGGGGGGGAGAAGAGACCCAGTACTTC	TRBV30	TRBJ2-5	TRBD2	.
CSAGGQGYTEAFF	TGCAGTGCTGGGGGACAGGGGTACACTGAAGCTTTCTTT	TRBV20-1	TRBJ1-1	TRBD1	.
CSVATSGAMDGYTF	TGCAGCGTGGCGACTTCGGGCGCTATGGATGGCTACACCTTC	TRBV29-1	TRBJ1-2	.	.
CSARPVRGNEAFF	TGCAGTGCTAGACCGGTCAGGGGGAATGAAGCTTTCTTT	TRBV20-1	TRBJ1-1	TRBD1	.
CSASQGGNQPQHF	TGCAGTGCTAGCCAGGGCGGCAATCAGCCCCAGCATTTT	TRBV20-1	TRBJ1-5	.	.
CASTWQGGSYEQYF	TGTGCCAGCACCTGGCAGGGAGGGTCCTACGAGCAGTACTTC	TRBV12-3/TRBV12-4	TRBJ2-7	TRBD2	.
CASSPGQGREQPQHF	TGTGCCAGCAGCCCGGGACAGGGAAGGGAACAGCCCCAGCATTTT	TRBV3-1	TRBJ1-5	TRBD1	once
CAWSAGGRGDSYEQYF	TGTGCCTGGAGTGCCGGGGGCAGGGGCGATTCCTACGAGCAGTACTTC	TRBV30	TRBJ2-7	.	.
CASSVDPDQPQHF	TGTGCCAGCAGCGTAGATCCCGATCAGCCCCAGCATTTT	TRBV9	TRBJ1-5	.	.
CASSGGRDYGYTF	TGTGCCAGCAGTGGGGGCAGAGACTATGGCTACACCTTC	TRBV25-1	TRBJ1-2	.	.
CASSPGKEEQFF	TGTGCCAGCAGTCCAGGGAAGGAGGAGCAGTTCTTC	TRBV12-3/TRBV12-4	TRBJ2-1	.	.